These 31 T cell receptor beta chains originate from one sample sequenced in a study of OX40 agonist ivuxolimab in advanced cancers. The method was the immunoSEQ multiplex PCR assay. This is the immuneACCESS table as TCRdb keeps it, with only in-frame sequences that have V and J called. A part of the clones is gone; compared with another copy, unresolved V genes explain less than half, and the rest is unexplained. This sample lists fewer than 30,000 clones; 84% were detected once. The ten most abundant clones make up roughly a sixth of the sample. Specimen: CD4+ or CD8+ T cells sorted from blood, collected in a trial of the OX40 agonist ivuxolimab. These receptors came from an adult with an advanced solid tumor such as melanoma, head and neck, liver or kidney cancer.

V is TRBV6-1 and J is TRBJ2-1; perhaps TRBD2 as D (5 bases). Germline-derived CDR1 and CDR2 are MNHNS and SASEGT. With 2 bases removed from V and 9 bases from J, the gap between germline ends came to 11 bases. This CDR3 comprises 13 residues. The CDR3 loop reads CASSEFRGFEQFF. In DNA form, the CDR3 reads TGTGCCAGCAGTGAATTTAGAGGGTTTGAGCAGTTCTTC.

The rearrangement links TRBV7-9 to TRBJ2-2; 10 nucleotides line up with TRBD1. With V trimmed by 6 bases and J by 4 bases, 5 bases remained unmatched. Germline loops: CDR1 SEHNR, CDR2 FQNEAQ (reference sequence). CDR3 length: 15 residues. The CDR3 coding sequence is TGTGCCAGCAGGTCGGGACAGGGGACCACCGGGGAGCTGTTTTTT. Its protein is CASRSGQGTTGELFF.

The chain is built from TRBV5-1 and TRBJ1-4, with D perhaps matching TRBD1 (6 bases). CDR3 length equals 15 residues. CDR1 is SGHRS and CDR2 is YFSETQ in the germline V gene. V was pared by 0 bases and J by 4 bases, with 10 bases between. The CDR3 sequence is CASSLVGQINEKLFF. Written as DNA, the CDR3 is TGCGCCAGCAGCTTGGTAGGACAGATTAATGAAAAACTGTTTTTT. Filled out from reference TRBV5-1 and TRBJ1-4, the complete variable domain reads KAGVTQTPRYLIKTRGQQVTLSCSPISGHRSVSWYQQTPGQGLQFLFEYFSETQRNKGNFPGRFSGRQFSNSRSEMNVSTLELGDSALYLCASSLVGQINEKLFFGSGTQLSVL.

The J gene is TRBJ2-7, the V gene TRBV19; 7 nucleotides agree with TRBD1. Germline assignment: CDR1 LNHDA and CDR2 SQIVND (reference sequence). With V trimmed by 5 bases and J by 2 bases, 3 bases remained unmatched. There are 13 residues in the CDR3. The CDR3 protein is CASSPTGAYEQYF. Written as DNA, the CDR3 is TGTGCCAGTAGTCCTACAGGGGCCTACGAGCAGTACTTC.

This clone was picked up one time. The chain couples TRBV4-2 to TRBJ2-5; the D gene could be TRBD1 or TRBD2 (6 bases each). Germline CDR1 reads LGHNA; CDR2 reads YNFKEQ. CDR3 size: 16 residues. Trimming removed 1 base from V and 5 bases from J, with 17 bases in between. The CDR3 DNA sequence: TGTGCCAGCAGCCAAGTGAGCGGAGGGGGGTCGGAGACCCAGTACTTC. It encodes CASSQVSGGGSETQYF.

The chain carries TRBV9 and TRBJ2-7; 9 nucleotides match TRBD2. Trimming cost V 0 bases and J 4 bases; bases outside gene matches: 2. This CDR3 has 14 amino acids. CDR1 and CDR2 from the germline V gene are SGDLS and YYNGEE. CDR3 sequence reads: CASSVGGLAYEQYF. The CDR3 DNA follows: TGTGCCAGCAGCGTAGGAGGACTAGCGTACGAGCAGTACTTC.

CDR3 protein: CASSWRQGGEQYF. The CDR3 DNA reads as TGTGCCAGCAGCTGGCGACAGGGAGGCGAGCAGTACTTC. The genes are TRBV7-8 and TRBJ2-7, with a possible D match to TRBD1 (7 bases). Germline V gene sequence: CDR1 SGHVS, CDR2 FQNEAQ. Deletions cut 4 bases from V and 6 bases from J, with 13 bases between. This CDR3 region has 13 residues.

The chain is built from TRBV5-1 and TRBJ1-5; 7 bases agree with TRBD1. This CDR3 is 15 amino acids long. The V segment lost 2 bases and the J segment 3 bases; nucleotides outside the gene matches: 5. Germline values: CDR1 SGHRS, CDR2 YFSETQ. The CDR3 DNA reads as TGCGCCAGCAGCTTAGGAGGGGGCCTCAATCAGCCCCAGCATTTT. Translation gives CASSLGGGLNQPQHF.

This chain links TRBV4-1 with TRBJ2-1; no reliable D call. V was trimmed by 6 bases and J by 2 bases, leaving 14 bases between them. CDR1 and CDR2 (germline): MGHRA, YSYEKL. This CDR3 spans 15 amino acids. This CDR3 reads CASRLLIETYNEQFF. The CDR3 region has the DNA TGCGCCAGCAGACTATTAATCGAGACCTACAATGAGCAGTTCTTC.

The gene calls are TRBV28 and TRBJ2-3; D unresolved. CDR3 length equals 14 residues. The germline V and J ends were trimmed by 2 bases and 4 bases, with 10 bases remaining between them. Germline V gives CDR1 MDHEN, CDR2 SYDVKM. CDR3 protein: CASSLTTVADTQYF. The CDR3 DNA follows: TGTGCCAGCAGTTTAACTACAGTAGCAGATACGCAGTATTTT. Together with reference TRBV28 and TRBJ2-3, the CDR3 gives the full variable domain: DVKVTQSSRYLVKRTGEKVFLECVQDMDHENMFWYRQDPGLGLRLIYFSYDVKMKEKGDIPEGYSVSREKKERFSLILESASTNQTSMYLCASSLTTVADTQYFGPGTRLTVL.

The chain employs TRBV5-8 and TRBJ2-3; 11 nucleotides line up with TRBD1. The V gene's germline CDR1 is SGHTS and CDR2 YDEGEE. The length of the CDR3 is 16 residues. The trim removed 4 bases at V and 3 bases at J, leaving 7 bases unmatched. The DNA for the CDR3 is TGTGCCAGCAGCAGTGGACAGGGGGCGAGGACAGATACGCAGTATTTT. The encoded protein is CASSSGQGARTDTQYF.

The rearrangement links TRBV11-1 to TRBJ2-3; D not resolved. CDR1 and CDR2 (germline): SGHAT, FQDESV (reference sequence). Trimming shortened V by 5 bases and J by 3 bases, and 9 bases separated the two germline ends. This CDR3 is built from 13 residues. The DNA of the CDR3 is TGTGCCAGCAGCGTACAGCAAACAGATACGCAGTATTTT. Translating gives CASSVQQTDTQYF.

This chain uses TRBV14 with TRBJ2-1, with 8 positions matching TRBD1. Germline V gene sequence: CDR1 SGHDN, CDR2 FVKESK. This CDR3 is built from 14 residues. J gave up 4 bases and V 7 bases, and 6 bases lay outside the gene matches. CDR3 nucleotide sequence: TGTGCCAGCACGTTTTGGACAGGGTACAATGAGCAGTTCTTC. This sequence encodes CASTFWTGYNEQFF.

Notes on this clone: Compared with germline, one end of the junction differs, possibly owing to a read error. Written as DNA, the CDR3 is TGTGCCAGCACCTTAGGGGGGAGCACTGAAGCTTTCTTT. Amino acid sequence: CASTLGGSTEAFF. The chain links TRBV7-9 to TRBJ1-1; weak D call: TRBD1 (6 bases). Germline V gives CDR1 SEHNR, CDR2 FQNEAQ (reference sequence). The CDR3 covers 13 residues. Filled out from reference TRBV7-9 and TRBJ1-1, the complete variable domain reads DTGVSQNPRHKITKRGQNVTFRCDPISEHNRLYWYRQTLGQGPEFLTYFQNEAQLEKSRLLSDRFSAERPKGSFSTLEIQRTEQGDSAMYLCASTLGGSTEAFFGQGTRLTVV.

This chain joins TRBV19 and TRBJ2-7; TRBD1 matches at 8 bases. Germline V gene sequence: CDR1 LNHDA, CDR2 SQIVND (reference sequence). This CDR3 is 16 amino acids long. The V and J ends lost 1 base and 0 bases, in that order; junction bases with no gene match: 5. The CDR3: CASSIGVTGVSYEQYF. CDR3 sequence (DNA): TGTGCCAGTAGTATAGGCGTGACAGGGGTCTCCTACGAGCAGTACTTC.

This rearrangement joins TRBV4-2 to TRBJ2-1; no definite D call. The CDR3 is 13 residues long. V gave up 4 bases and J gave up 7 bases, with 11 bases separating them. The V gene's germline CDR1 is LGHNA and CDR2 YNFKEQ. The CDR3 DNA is TGTGCCAGCAGCCCGATGGAGAGGAATGAGCAGTTCTTC. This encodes CASSPMERNEQFF.

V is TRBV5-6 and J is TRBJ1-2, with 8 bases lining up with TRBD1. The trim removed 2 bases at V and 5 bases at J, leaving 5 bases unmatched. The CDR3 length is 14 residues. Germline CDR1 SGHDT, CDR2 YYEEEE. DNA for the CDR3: TGTGCCAGCAGCTTACAGGGGGTTTGGTATGGCTACACCTTC. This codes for CASSLQGVWYGYTF.

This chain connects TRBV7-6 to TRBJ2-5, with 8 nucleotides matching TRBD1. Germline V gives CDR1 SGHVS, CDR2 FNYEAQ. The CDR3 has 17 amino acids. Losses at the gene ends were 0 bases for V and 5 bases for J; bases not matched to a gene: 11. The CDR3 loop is CASSLATGVKDGETQYF. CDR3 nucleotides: TGTGCCAGCAGCTTAGCGACAGGGGTCAAGGATGGTGAGACCCAGTACTTC.

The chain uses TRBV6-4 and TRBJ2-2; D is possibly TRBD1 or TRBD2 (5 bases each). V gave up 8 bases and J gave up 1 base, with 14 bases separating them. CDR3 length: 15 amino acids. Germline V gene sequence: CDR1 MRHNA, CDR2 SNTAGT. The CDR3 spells CASGTGTENTGELFF. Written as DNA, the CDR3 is TGTGCCAGCGGAACCGGGACGGAGAACACCGGGGAGCTGTTTTTT.

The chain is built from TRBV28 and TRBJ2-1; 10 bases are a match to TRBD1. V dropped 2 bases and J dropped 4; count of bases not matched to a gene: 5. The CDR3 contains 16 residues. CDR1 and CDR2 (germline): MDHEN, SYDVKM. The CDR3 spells CASSLRTGGLYNEQFF. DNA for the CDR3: TGTGCCAGCAGTTTAAGGACAGGGGGATTATACAATGAGCAGTTCTTC.

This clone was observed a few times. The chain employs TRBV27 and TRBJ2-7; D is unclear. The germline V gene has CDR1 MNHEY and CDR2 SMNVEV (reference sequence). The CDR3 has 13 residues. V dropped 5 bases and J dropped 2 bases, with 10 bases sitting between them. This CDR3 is CASSTLGTYEQYF. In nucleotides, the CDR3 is TGTGCCAGCAGTACCTTGGGAACCTACGAGCAGTACTTC.

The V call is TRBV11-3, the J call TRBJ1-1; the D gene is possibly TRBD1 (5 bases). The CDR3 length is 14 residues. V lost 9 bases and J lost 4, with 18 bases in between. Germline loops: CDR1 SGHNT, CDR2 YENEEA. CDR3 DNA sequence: TGTGCCAGTAAGGAGAGGGGCGTCGGCACTGAAGCTTTCTTT. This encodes CASKERGVGTEAFF.

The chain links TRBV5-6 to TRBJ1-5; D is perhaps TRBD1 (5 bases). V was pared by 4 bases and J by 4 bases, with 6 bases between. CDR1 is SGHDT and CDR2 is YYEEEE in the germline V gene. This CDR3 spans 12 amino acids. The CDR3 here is CASSKGNQPQHF. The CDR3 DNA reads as TGTGCCAGCAGCAAGGGGAATCAGCCCCAGCATTTT.

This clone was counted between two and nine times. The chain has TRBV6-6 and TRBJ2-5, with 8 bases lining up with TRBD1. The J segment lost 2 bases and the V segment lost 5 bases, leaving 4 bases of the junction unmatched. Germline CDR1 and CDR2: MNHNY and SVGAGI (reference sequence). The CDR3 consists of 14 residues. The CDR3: CASSGTGLQETQYF. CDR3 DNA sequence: TGTGCCAGCAGTGGGACAGGTCTTCAAGAGACCCAGTACTTC.

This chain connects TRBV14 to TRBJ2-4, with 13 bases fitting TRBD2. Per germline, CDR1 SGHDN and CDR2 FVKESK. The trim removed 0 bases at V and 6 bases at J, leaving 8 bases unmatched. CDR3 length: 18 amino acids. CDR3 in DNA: TGTGCCAGCAGCCAAGATCCCTGGACTAGCGGGAGATTAAACATTCAGTACTTC. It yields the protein CASSQDPWTSGRLNIQYF.

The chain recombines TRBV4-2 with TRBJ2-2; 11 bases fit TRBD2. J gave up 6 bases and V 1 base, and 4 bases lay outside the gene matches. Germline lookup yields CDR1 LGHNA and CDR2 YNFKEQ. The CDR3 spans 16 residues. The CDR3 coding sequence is TGTGCCAGCAGCCAAGGTAGCGGGAGGGCCGCCGGGGAGCTGTTTTTT. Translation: CASSQGSGRAAGELFF.

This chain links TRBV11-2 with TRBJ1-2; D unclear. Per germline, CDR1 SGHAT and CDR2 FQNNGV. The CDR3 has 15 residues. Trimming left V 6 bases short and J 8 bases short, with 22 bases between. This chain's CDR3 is CASSSGPLPYEGYTF. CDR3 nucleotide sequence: TGTGCCAGCAGTTCGGGCCCTCTCCCCTATGAGGGCTACACCTTC.

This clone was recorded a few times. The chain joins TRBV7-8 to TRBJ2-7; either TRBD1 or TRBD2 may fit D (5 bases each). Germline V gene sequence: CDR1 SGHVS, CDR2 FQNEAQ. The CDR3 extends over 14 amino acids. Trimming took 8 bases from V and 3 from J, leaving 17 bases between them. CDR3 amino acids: CASGPEGRYYEQYF. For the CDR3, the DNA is TGTGCCAGCGGACCCGAGGGACGGTACTACGAGCAGTACTTC.

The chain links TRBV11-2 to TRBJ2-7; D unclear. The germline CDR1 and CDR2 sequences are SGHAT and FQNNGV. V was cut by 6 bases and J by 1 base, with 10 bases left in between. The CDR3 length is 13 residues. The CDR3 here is CASRAASSYEQYF. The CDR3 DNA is TGTGCCAGCAGGGCGGCATCTTCCTACGAGCAGTACTTC. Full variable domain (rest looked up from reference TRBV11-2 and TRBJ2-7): EAGVAQSPRYKIIEKRQSVAFWCNPISGHATLYWYQQILGQGPKLLIQFQNNGVVDDSQLPKDRFSAERLKGVDSTLKIQPAKLEDSAVYLCASRAASSYEQYFGPGTRLTVT.

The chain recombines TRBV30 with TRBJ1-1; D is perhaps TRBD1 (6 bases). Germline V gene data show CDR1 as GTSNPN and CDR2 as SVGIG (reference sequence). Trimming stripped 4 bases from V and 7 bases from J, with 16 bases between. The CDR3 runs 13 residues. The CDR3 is CAWMFGGLGEAFF. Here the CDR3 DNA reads TGTGCCTGGATGTTTGGGGGCTTGGGTGAAGCTTTCTTT.

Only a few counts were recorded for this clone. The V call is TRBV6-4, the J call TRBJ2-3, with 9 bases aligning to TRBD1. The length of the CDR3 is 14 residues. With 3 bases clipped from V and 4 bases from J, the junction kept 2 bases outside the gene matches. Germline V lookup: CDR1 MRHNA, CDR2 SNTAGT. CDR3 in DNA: TGTGCCAGCAGTGATGGACAGGGGTCAGATACGCAGTATTTT. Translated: CASSDGQGSDTQYF.